Shown below are 19 T cell receptor beta chains from a single sample sequenced in a study of shared clonotypes between healthy human individuals. Here immunoSEQ multiplex PCR was the method, and the copy in TCRdb shows in-frame clones only, minus some. The sample records approximately 500,000 clones, about 96% being singletons. The source material was naive CD4+ T cells sorted from blood. Subset defined: CD45RA+ positively selected. These receptors were taken from a woman aged 25 to 39 in good health.

V is TRBV6-5 and J is TRBJ2-3; 7 bases line up with TRBD2. Losses at the gene ends were 5 bases for V and 5 bases for J; bases not matched to a gene: 7. The CDR3 consists of 14 residues. The germline CDR1 and CDR2 sequences are MNHEY and SVGAGI. CDR3 nucleotide sequence: TGTGCCAGCAGTCTTAGCGGGTGGGGAGATACGCAGTATTTT. Translated, it gives CASSLSGWGDTQYF.

The rearrangement joins TRBV7-2 to TRBJ2-7; no firm D call. The CDR3 extends over 13 amino acids. The V gene's germline CDR1 is SGHTA and CDR2 FQGNSA. The germline V and J ends were trimmed by 5 bases and 3 bases, with 11 bases remaining between them. The CDR3 here is CASSLPPIYEQYF. The CDR3, as DNA: TGTGCCAGCAGCCTGCCGCCAATCTACGAGCAGTACTTC.

The V gene is TRBV23-1, the J gene TRBJ1-1, with 8 bases fitting TRBD1. TRBV23-1 is noted as an ORF with a role that remains uncertain. CDR3 length: 14 amino acids. V shed 2 bases and J 5 bases; nucleotides not matched to a gene: 4. The CDR3 sequence: CASSQDRGETEAFF. As DNA, the CDR3 is TGCGCCAGCAGTCAAGACAGGGGAGAGACTGAAGCTTTCTTT.

This clone was observed once. The V gene is TRBV5-4, the J gene TRBJ2-7; either TRBD1 or TRBD2 may fit D (5 bases each). Germline V gene data show CDR1 as SGHNT and CDR2 as YYREEE (reference sequence). Deletions cut 4 bases from V and 9 bases from J, with 17 bases between. The CDR3 spans 13 residues. The CDR3 sequence: CASSRSGTFWQYF. CDR3 DNA sequence: TGTGCCAGCAGCAGGTCCGGGACCTTTTGGCAGTACTTC. Based on the CDR3 plus reference TRBV5-4 and TRBJ2-7, the full variable domain is ETGVTQSPTHLIKTRGQQVTLRCSSQSGHNTVSWYQQALGQGPQFIFQYYREEENGRGNFPPRFSGLQFPNYSSELNVNALELDDSALYLCASSRSGTFWQYFGPGTRLTVT.

Remarks on this clone: Other DNA sequences in the sample encode the same CDR3. The chain combines TRBV2 with TRBJ2-7; D may be TRBD1 or TRBD2 (5 bases each). Germline lookup yields CDR1 SNHLY and CDR2 FYNNEI. CDR3 length: 12 amino acids. Trimming left V 5 bases short and J 2 bases short, with 7 bases between. DNA of the CDR3: TGTGCCAGCAGTCGGGGACCCTACGAGCAGTACTTC. Translated, it gives CASSRGPYEQYF.

The CDR3 loop reads CASSSWTGSSYEQYF. The CDR3, as DNA: TGTGCCAGCAGCTCCTGGACGGGGAGCTCCTACGAGCAGTACTTC. The chain links TRBV28 to TRBJ2-7; D may be TRBD2 (5 bases). CDR1 and CDR2 (germline): MDHEN, SYDVKM. The CDR3 spans 15 residues. Trimming pared 6 bases from V and 0 bases from J, leaving 15 bases between.

The chain joins TRBV5-1 to TRBJ1-3; D unclear. V lost 5 bases and J lost 4, with 13 bases in between. CDR1 is SGHRS and CDR2 is YFSETQ in the germline V gene. CDR3 size: 14 residues. The DNA for the CDR3 is TGCGCCAGCAGGATGGGTTCTGGGGGAAACACCATATATTTT. This encodes CASRMGSGGNTIYF.

The chain is built from TRBV28 and TRBJ2-1; TRBD1 is a possible D gene (6 bases). Deletions cut 6 bases from V and 3 bases from J, with 12 bases between. The CDR3 length is 14 residues. Germline assignment: CDR1 MDHEN and CDR2 SYDVKM. In DNA, the CDR3 is TGTGCCAGCAGAAGGACAGCAAACTACAATGAGCAGTTCTTC. Its translation: CASRRTANYNEQFF.

The gene calls are TRBV5-4 and TRBJ2-3; D is tentatively TRBD1 or TRBD2 (6 bases each). CDR3 length: 15 amino acids. CDR1 and CDR2 (germline): SGHNT, YYREEE (reference sequence). The V end was cut by 4 bases, the J end by 0 bases, with 12 bases between. The CDR3 loop reads CASSPGAGSTDTQYF. Here the CDR3 DNA reads TGTGCCAGCAGCCCGGGGGCGGGTAGCACAGATACGCAGTATTTT. Variable domain in full (rest from reference TRBV5-4 and TRBJ2-3): ETGVTQSPTHLIKTRGQQVTLRCSSQSGHNTVSWYQQALGQGPQFIFQYYREEENGRGNFPPRFSGLQFPNYSSELNVNALELDDSALYLCASSPGAGSTDTQYFGPGTRLTVL.

The chain carries TRBV19 and TRBJ2-3; 7 nucleotides match TRBD2. The CDR3 extends over 14 amino acids. V lost 6 bases, J lost 8 bases, and 11 bases stayed unmatched. Germline CDR1 and CDR2: LNHDA and SQIVND (reference sequence). CDR3 in DNA: TGTGCCAGTAGGGTGAGCGGGAAGGGAGGTACGCAGTATTTT. It translates to CASRVSGKGGTQYF.

The chain uses TRBV28 and TRBJ2-3, with D possibly TRBD2 on 6 matching bases. This CDR3 has 15 residues. V lost 3 bases and J 0 bases, leaving 10 bases between the germline ends. Germline V gives CDR1 MDHEN, CDR2 SYDVKM. Here the CDR3 reads CASSLAAGSTDTQYF. Written as DNA, the CDR3 is TGTGCCAGCAGTTTGGCCGCGGGAAGCACAGATACGCAGTATTTT.

The chain has TRBV7-2 and TRBJ2-2; 11 bases agree with TRBD2. The CDR3 length is 15 residues. V lost 5 bases, J lost 7 bases, and 6 bases stayed unmatched. The germline V gene encodes CDR1 SGHTA and CDR2 FQGNSA. CDR3 amino acids: CASSIGLAGLGELFF. The CDR3 nucleotides read TGTGCCAGCAGCATCGGACTAGCGGGCCTCGGGGAGCTGTTTTTT.

The chain is built from TRBV19 and TRBJ2-4; tentative D call: TRBD1 (6 bases). Trimming left V 2 bases short and J 3 bases short, with 11 bases between. Germline loops: CDR1 LNHDA, CDR2 SQIVND (reference sequence). This CDR3 comprises 15 residues. The CDR3 sequence: CASSIMKGGKNIQYF. In DNA form, the CDR3 reads TGTGCCAGTAGTATAATGAAAGGGGGCAAAAACATTCAGTACTTC.

The chain carries TRBV19 and TRBJ2-6, with 8 bases lining up with TRBD1. Germline values: CDR1 LNHDA, CDR2 SQIVND (reference sequence). V dropped 5 bases and J dropped 1; count of bases not matched to a gene: 7. The CDR3 is 17 amino acids. The CDR3 reads CASSSRTGGSGANVLTF. In DNA, the CDR3 is TGTGCCAGTAGTTCCCGTACAGGGGGGTCTGGGGCCAACGTCCTGACTTTC.

The rearrangement joins TRBV18 to TRBJ2-5; 9 bases fit TRBD1. Germline CDR1 is KGHSH and CDR2 is LQKENI. The V gene end was trimmed by 5 bases and the J gene end by 4 bases; junction bases not matched to a gene: 5. The CDR3 extends over 14 amino acids. CDR3: CASSAGTGTETQYF. CDR3 nucleotide sequence: TGTGCCAGCTCAGCCGGGACAGGGACAGAGACCCAGTACTTC.

The chain couples TRBV5-6 to TRBJ1-4; TRBD1 matches 7 bases. The CDR3 is made up of 14 amino acids. CDR1 and CDR2 from the germline V gene are SGHDT and YYEEEE. The V segment lost 4 bases and the J segment 4 bases; nucleotides outside the gene matches: 4. The CDR3 protein is CASSLGQVNEKLFF. CDR3 DNA sequence: TGTGCCAGCAGCCTTGGACAGGTTAATGAAAAACTGTTTTTT.

The chain carries TRBV30 and TRBJ1-5; D ambiguous. This CDR3 region has 15 residues. Germline V gene sequence: CDR1 GTSNPN, CDR2 SVGIG (reference sequence). V gave up 4 bases and J gave up 1 base, with 14 bases separating them. Written as DNA, the CDR3 is TGTGCCTGGACTCCCGGGCTCCTAAGCAATCAGCCCCAGCATTTT. Translation: CAWTPGLLSNQPQHF.

The rearrangement uses TRBV11-2 and TRBJ2-7; tentative D call: TRBD2 (5 bases). The germline V gene has CDR1 SGHAT and CDR2 FQNNGV. The V end lost 6 bases, the J end lost 5 bases, and 17 bases lay between the germline ends. This CDR3 comprises 14 residues. This CDR3 reads CASSQSGFSDEQYF. For the CDR3, the DNA is TGTGCCAGCAGTCAATCAGGCTTTAGCGACGAGCAGTACTTC.

The rearrangement joins TRBV19 to TRBJ1-1, with D possibly TRBD1 on 6 matching bases. The germline V gene has CDR1 LNHDA and CDR2 SQIVND (reference sequence). V dropped 5 bases and J dropped 5 bases, with 21 bases sitting between them. The CDR3 has 16 amino acids. The CDR3 nucleotides read TGTGCCAGTAGTTCAAGACAGGTCGGAGGGGGAACTGAAGCTTTCTTT. Protein: CASSSRQVGGGTEAFF.